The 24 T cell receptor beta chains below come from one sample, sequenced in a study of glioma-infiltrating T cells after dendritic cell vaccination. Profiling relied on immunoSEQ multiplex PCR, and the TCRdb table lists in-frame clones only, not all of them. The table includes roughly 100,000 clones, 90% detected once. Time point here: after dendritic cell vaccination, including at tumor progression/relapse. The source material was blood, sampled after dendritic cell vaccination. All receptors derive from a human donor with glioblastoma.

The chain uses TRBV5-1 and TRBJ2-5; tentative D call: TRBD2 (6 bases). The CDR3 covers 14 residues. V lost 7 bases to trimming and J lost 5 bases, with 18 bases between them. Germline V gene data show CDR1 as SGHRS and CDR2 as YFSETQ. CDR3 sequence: CASRRWGDRETQYF. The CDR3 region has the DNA TGCGCCAGCCGGAGGTGGGGGGACCGCGAGACCCAGTACTTC.

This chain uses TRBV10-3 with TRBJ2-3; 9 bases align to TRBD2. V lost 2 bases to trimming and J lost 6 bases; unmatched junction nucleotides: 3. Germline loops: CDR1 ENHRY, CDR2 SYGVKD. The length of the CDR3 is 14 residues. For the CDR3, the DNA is TGTGCCATCAGTGAGGGCGGGAGGGCGGATACGCAGTATTTT. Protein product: CAISEGGRADTQYF.

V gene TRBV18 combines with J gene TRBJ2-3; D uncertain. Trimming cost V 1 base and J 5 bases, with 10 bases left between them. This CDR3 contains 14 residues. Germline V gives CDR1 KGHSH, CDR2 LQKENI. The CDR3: CASSPLPVGDTQYF. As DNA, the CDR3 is TGTGCCAGCTCACCACTCCCAGTTGGAGATACGCAGTATTTT.

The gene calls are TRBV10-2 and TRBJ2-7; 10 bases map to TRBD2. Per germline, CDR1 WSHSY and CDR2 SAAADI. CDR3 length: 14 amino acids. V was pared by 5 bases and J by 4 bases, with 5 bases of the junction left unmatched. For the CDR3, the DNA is TGCGCCAGCAGTTCTAGCGGGAGATTATACGAGCAGTACTTC. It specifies CASSSSGRLYEQYF.

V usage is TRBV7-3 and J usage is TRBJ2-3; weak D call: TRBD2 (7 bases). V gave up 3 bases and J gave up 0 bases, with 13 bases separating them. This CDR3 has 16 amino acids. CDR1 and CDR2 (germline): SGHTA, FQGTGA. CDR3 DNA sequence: TGTGCCAGCAGCTTGTCCCGGGGGGCAAGCACAGATACGCAGTATTTT. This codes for CASSLSRGASTDTQYF. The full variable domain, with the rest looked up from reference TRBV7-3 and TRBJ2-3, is GAGVSQTPSNKVTEKGKYVELRCDPISGHTALYWYRQSLGQGPEFLIYFQGTGAADDSGLPNDRFFAVRPEGSVSTLKIQRTERGDSAVYLCASSLSRGASTDTQYFGPGTRLTVL.

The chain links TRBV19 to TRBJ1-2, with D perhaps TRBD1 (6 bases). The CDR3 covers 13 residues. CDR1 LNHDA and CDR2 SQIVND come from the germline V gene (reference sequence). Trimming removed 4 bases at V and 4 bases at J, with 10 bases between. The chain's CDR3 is CASSRTVGYGYTF. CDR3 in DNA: TGTGCCAGTAGTAGGACAGTCGGCTATGGCTACACCTTC.

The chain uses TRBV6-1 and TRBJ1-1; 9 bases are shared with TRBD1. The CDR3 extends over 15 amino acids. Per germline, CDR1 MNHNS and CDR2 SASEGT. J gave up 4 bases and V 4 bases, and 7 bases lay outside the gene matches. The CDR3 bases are TGTGCCAGCAGTGTCGAGGTGACAGGGGGCACTGAAGCTTTCTTT. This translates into CASSVEVTGGTEAFF.

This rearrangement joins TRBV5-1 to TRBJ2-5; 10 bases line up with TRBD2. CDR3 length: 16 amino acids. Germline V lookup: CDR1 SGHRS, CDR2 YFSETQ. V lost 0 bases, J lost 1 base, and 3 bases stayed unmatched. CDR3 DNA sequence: TGCGCCAGCAGCTTGGACCTAGCGGGGGCCCAAGAGACCCAGTACTTC. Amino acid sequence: CASSLDLAGAQETQYF.

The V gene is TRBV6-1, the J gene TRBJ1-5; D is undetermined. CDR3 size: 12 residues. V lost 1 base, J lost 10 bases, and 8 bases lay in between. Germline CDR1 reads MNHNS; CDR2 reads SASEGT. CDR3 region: CASSEGAPPQHF. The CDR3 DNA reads TGTGCCAGCAGTGAAGGGGCCCCCCCCCAGCATTTT.

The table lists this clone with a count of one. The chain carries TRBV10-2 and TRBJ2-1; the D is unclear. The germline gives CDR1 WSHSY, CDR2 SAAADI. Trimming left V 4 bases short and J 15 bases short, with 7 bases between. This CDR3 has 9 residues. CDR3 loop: CASSGARFF. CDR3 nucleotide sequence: TGCGCCAGCAGTGGGGCACGGTTCTTC.

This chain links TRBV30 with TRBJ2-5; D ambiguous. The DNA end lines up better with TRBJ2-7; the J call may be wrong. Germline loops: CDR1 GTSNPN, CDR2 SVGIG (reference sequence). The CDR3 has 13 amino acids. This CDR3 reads CAWSGGPFYEQYF. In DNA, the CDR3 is TGTGCCTGGAGTGGAGGTCCCTTTTACGAGCAGTACTTC.

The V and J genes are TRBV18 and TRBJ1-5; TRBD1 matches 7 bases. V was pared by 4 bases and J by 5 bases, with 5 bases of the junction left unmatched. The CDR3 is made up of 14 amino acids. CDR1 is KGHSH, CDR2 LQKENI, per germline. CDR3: CASSRGRGDQPQHF. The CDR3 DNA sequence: TGTGCCAGCTCACGAGGCAGGGGGGATCAGCCCCAGCATTTT.

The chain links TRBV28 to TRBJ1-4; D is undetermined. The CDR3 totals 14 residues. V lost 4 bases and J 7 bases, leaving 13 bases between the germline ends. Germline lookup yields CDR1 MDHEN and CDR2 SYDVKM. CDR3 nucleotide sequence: TGTGCCAGCAGTTGGAACCGTAGAGGTGAAAAACTGTTTTTT. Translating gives CASSWNRRGEKLFF.

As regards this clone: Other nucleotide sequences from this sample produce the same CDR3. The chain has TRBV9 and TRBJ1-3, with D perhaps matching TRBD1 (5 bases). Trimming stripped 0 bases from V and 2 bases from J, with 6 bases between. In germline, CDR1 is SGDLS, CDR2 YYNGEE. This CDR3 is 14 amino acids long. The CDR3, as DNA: TGTGCCAGCAGCGTAGGGACAACTGGAAACACCATATATTTT. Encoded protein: CASSVGTTGNTIYF.

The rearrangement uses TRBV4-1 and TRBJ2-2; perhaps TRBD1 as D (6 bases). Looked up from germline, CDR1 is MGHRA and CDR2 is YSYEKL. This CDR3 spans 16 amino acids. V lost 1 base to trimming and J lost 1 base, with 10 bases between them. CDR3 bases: TGCGCCAGCAGCCAAGCTTCGGGACAGAACACCGGGGAGCTGTTTTTT. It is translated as CASSQASGQNTGELFF.

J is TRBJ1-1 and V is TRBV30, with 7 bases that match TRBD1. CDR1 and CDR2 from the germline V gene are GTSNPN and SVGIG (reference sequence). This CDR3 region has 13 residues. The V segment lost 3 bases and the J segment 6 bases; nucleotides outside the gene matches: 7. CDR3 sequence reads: CAWSRGGWPEAFF. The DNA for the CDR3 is TGTGCCTGGAGCCGAGGGGGCTGGCCTGAAGCTTTCTTT.

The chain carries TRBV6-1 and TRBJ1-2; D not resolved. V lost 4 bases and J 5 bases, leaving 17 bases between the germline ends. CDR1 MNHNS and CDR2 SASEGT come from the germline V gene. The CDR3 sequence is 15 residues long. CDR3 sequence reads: CASSASLTGIYGYTF. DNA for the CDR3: TGTGCCAGCAGTGCCTCCCTCACGGGGATATATGGCTACACCTTC.

The CDR3 spells CAPPRRIEDEQYF. The CDR3 coding sequence is TGTGCCCCGCCCAGGAGGATCGAGGACGAGCAGTACTTC. The chain is built from TRBV30 and TRBJ2-7; tentatively, D is TRBD2 (5 bases). The CDR3 has 13 residues. Germline V gives CDR1 GTSNPN, CDR2 SVGIG (reference sequence). Trimming removed 8 bases at V and 5 bases at J, with 19 bases between.

Written as DNA, the CDR3 is TGCAGCGCACTCGGGACTAGCGGGAGTAGTAGCGAGCAGTACTTC. Translated: CSALGTSGSSSEQYF. The rearrangement links TRBV29-1 to TRBJ2-7; TRBD2 matches at 14 bases. The CDR3 loop spans 15 amino acids. CDR1 is SQVTM and CDR2 is ANQGSEA in the germline V gene. V dropped 7 bases and J dropped 6; count of bases not matched to a gene: 11.

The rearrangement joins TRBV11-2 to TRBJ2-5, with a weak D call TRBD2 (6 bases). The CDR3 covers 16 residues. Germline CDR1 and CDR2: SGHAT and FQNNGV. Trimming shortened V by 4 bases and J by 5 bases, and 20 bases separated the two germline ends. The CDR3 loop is CASSSPGASVRETQYF. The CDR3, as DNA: TGTGCCAGCAGCTCGCCCGGGGCTAGCGTCCGGGAGACCCAGTACTTC. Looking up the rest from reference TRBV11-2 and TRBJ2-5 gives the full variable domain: EAGVAQSPRYKIIEKRQSVAFWCNPISGHATLYWYQQILGQGPKLLIQFQNNGVVDDSQLPKDRFSAERLKGVDSTLKIQPAKLEDSAVYLCASSSPGASVRETQYFGPGTRLLVL.

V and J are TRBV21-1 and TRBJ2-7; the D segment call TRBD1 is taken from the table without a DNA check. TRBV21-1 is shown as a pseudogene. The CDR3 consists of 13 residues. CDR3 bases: TGTGCCAGCAGCAGGGACAGGGGATGCGAGCAGTACTTC. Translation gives CASSRDRGCEQYF.

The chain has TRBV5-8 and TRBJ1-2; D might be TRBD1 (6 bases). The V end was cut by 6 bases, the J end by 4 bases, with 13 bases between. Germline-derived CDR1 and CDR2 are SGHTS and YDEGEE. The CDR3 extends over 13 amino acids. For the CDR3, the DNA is TGTGCCAGCATTGGGGGGGCTGGCTATGGCTACACCTTC. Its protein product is CASIGGAGYGYTF.

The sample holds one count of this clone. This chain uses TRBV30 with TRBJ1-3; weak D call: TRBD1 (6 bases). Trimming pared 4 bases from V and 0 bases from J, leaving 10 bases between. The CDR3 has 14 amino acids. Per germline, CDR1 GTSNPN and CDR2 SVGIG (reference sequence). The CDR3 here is CAWNTGHSGNTIYF. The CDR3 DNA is TGTGCCTGGAATACAGGGCACTCTGGAAACACCATATATTTT.

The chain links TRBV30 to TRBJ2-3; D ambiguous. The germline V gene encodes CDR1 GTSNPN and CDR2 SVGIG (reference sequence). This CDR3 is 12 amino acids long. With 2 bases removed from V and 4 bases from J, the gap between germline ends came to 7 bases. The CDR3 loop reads CAWSTQADTQYF. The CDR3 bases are TGTGCCTGGAGTACCCAGGCAGATACGCAGTATTTT. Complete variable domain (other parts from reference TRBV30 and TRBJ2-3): SQTIHQWPATLVQPVGSPLSLECTVEGTSNPNLYWYRQAAGRGLQLLFYSVGIGQISSEVPQNLSASRPQDRQFILSSKKLLLSDSGFYLCAWSTQADTQYFGPGTRLTVL.